These 2 T cell receptor beta chains originate from one sample sequenced in a study of technical replicates of blood from a few donors (dated by TCRdb to about 2017). The library was prepared using the immunoSEQ multiplex PCR assay. TCRdb took this table from immuneACCESS and kept in-frame rearrangements with V and J called. Such tables lack part of the clones; where checked against another copy, unresolved V genes explain under half of the gap, and the rest is unexplained. The sample table holds about 97,000 clones, of which about 95% were seen once. The ten largest clones represent 0.25% to 0.35% of the sample. The specimen sequenced was T cells isolated from PBMCs. These receptors came from a human donor in good health.

This chain links TRBV28 with TRBJ2-7; D gene uncertain. V was shortened by 3 bases and J by 3 bases, with 9 bases between the two germline ends. The germline gives CDR1 MDHEN, CDR2 SYDVKM. This CDR3 contains 13 residues. CDR3 loop: CASSFQVHYEQYF. As DNA, the CDR3 is TGTGCCAGCAGTTTTCAGGTTCACTACGAGCAGTACTTC.

J is TRBJ2-1 and V is TRBV4-1, with TRBD2 identical over 8 bases. Germline lookup yields CDR1 MGHRA and CDR2 YSYEKL. CDR3 length equals 16 residues. V dropped 0 bases and J dropped 6; count of bases not matched to a gene: 7. The CDR3, as DNA: TGCGCCAGCAGCCAAGATACGAGCGGGAGCGGCAATGAGCAGTTCTTC. It codes for CASSQDTSGSGNEQFF.